This T cell receptor (beta chain) was captured by sequencing in a study of graft-versus-host responses after intestinal transplantation. Study background: Recipients received multivisceral, liver-intestinal, or isolated intestinal transplants. All of the recipients had induction that used anti-thymocyte globulin, then tacrolimus and steroids for 2 to 3 years.

Overall study findings and caveats: High graft-versus-host to host-versus-graft clonal ratios were seen in allografts of patients with graft-donor T cell macrochimerism. GvH clones were identified in recipient marrow, with some first appearing in ileum or blood.

Sequencing used immunoSEQ multiplex PCR; TCRdb keeps in-frame clones, though not all of them. This table holds roughly 120,000 clones, 80% to 95% found once. This CDR3 has 14 amino acids. V shed 3 bases and J shed 9 bases, with 15 bases lying between them. Germline CDR1 and CDR2: SGHVS and FQNEAQ. In the case of this clone: Its target is not known.

J is TRBJ2-1 and V is TRBV7-8; possible D gene TRBD2, 5 bases. This receptor was taken from a human donor who received an intestinal transplant. This sample comprised unstimulated CD4+ T cells sorted from spleen or lymph node cells, obtained before intestinal transplant. This CDR3 reads CASSFNPSSGEQFF. The CDR3 coding sequence is TGTGCCAGCAGCTTCAATCCTAGCTCCGGTGAGCAGTTCTTC.